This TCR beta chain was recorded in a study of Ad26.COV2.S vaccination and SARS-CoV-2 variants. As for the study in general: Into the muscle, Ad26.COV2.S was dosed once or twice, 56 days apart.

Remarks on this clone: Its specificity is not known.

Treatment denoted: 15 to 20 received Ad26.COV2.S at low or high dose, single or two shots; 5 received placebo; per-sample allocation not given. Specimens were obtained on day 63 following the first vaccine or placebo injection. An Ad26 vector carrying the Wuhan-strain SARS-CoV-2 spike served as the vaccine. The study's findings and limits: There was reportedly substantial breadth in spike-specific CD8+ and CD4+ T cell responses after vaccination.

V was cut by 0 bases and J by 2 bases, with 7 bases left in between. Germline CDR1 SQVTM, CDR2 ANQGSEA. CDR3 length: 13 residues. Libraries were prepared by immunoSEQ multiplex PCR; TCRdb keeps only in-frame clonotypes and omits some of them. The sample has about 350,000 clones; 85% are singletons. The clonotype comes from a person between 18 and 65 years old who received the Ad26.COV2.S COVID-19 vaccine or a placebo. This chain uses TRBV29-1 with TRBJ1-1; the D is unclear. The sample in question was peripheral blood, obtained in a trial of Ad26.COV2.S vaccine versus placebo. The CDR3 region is CSVEDLSNTEAFF. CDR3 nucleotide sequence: TGCAGCGTTGAAGATCTTTCAAACACTGAAGCTTTCTTT.